This TCR beta chain was captured by sequencing in a study of T cells expressing NK-cell markers. Study findings and constraints: The study found these clonotypes also leading the CD3+CD56-NKG2C+ fraction in a handful of donors. Dominant NKG2C+ clonotypes were found to form about 1.0-7.5% of CD8+ T cells in 5 or 6 donors.

The germline CDR1 and CDR2 sequences are SGHKS and YYEKEE (reference sequence). There are 16 residues in the CDR3. To note about this clonotype: The antigen remains undetermined.

UMIs accompanied the 5'RACE template switching by which TCR beta cDNA was made. No DNA is given; TCRdb re-called the 5' RACE reads and lists each CDR3 protein once. The sample data list 450,000 to 600,000 distinct CDR3 sequences. The chain is built from TRBV5-5 and TRBJ1-5. Sequenced material: blood T cells: a sorted CD56 or NKG2C T cell subset, CD4+ or CD8+ T cells, or bulk PBMC T cells (not recorded which). This TCR derives from a man aged 18 to 30 in good health. The CDR3 region is CASSLGLRSGNQPQHF.